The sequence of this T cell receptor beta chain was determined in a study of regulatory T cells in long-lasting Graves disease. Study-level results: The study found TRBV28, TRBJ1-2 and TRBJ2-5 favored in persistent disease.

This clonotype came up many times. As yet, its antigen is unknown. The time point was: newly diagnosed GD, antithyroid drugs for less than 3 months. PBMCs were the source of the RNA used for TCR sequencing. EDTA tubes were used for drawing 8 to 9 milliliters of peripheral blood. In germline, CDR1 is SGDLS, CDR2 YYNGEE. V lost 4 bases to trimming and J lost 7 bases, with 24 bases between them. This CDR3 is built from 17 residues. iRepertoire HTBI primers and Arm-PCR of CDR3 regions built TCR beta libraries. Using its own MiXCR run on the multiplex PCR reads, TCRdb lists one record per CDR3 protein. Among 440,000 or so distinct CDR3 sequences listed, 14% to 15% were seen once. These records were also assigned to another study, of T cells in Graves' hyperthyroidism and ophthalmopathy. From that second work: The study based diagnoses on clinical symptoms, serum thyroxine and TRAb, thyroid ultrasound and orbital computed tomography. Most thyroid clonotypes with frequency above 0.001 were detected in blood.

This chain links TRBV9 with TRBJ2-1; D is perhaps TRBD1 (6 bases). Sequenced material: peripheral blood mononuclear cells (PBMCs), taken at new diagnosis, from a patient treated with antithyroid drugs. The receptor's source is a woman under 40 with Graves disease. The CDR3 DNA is TGTGCCAGCAGCCCGCCCCGGTGGGCCGCCCAGGGGAATGAGCAGTTCTTC. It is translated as CASSPPRWAAQGNEQFF. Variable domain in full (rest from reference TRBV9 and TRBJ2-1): DSGVTQTPKHLITATGQRVTLRCSPRSGDLSVYWYQQSLDQGLQFLIQYYNGEERAKGNILERFSAQQFPDLHSELNLSSLELGDSALYFCASSPPRWAAQGNEQFFGPGTRLTVL.